The 2 T cell receptor beta chains below come from one sample, sequenced in a study of CD8 T cells in ankylosing spondylitis. TCRdb redid the calling of the 5' RACE reads with MiXCR, one entry per CDR3 protein. The sample shows roughly 150,000 distinct CDR3 sequences, 25% to 35% of them seen only once. The sequenced sample was synovial fluid, either unsorted or a sorted T cell fraction (not recorded which). The receptors shown here come from a male donor with ankylosing spondylitis.

The chain joins TRBV20-1 to TRBJ2-2; 10 positions agree with TRBD2. CDR1 and CDR2 (germline): DFQATT, SNEGSKA (reference sequence). The CDR3 has 14 amino acids. Trimming took 5 bases from V and 1 from J; bases not matched to a gene: 1. The CDR3 loop reads CSAGLAENTGELFF. DNA of the CDR3: TGCAGTGCTGGACTAGCGGAGAACACCGGGGAGCTGTTTTTT.

The rearrangement links TRBV6-5 to TRBJ1-2; 9 nucleotides align to TRBD1. Trimming cost V 2 bases and J 8 bases; bases outside gene matches: 6. CDR3 size: 14 residues. Germline V CDR1 and CDR2: MNHEY, SVGAGI. The CDR3 region has the DNA TGTGCCAGCAGTTACCTTGGGACAGGGCAAGGCTACACCTTC. Residues: CASSYLGTGQGYTF.